This T cell receptor (beta chain) was found in a study of blood T cell repertoires in COVID-19. For the study at large: COVID-19 samples collected from the United States, Italy and Spain covered acute and convalescent phases. The analysed material was cDNA or gDNA that came from T cells, B-cell-depleted T cells, or PBMCs.

The CDR3 extends over 13 amino acids. CDR1 is SGHRS, CDR2 YFSETQ, per germline. Between the trimmed V and J ends, which lost 0 bases and 4 bases, there was a span of 8 bases. As originally analysed: Nucleated cell counts were estimated from reference gene primer amplification. Generated by immunoSEQ multiplex PCR, the TCRdb table keeps only in-frame clones and is missing some. V and J calls and clone size are those listed in that table; D and trimming were worked out from the DNA. Here the sample spans approximately 140,000 clones, approximately 84% being singletons. Across fewer than 25 US areas, participants ranged in age from about 18 to 90 years.

Sequencing used PBMCs or T cells enriched from blood (not recorded which). The chain is built from TRBV5-1 and TRBJ2-7; D uncertain. The TCR comes from a man aged 35 to 55 with acute COVID-19. The CDR3, as DNA: TGCGCCAGCAGCTTGGGACGGAGTTACGAGCAGTACTTC. This codes for CASSLGRSYEQYF.